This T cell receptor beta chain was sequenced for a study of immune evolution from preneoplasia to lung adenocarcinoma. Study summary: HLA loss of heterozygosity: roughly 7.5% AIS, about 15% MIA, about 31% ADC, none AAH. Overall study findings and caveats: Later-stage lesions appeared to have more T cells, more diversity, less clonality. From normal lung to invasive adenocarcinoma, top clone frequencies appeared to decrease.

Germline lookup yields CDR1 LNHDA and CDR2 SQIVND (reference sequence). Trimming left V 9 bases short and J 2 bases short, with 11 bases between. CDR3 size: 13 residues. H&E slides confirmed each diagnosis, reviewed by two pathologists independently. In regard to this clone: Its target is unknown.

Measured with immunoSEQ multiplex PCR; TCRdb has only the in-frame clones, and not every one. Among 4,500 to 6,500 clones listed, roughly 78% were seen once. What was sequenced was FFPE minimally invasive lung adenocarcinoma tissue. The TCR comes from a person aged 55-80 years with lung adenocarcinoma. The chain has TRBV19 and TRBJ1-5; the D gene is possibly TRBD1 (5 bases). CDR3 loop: CASTTGGNQPQHF. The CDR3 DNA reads TGTGCCAGCACGACGGGGGGCAATCAGCCCCAGCATTTT. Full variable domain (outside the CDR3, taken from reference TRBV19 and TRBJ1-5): DGGITQSPKYLFRKEGQNVTLSCEQNLNHDAMYWYRQDPGQGLRLIYYSQIVNDFQKGDIAEGYSVSREKKESFPLTVTSAQKNPTAFYLCASTTGGNQPQHFGDGTRLSIL.